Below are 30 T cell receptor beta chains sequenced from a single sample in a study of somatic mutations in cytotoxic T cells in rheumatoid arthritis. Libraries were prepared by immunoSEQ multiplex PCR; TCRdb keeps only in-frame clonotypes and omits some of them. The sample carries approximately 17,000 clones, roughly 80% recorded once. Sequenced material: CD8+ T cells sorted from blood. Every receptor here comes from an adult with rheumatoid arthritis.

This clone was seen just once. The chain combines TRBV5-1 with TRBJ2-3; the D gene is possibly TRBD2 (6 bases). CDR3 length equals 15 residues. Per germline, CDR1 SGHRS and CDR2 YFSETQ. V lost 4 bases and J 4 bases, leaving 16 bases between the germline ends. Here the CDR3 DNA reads TGCGCCAGCAGCGATCTATCGGGGGTATCAGATACGCAGTATTTT. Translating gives CASSDLSGVSDTQYF. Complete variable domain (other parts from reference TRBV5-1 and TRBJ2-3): KAGVTQTPRYLIKTRGQQVTLSCSPISGHRSVSWYQQTPGQGLQFLFEYFSETQRNKGNFPGRFSGRQFSNSRSEMNVSTLELGDSALYLCASSDLSGVSDTQYFGPGTRLTVL.

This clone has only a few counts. CDR3 nucleotide sequence: TGTGCCAGCAGCCAAGAGTTCGGGGGCTGGCAGCCCCAGCATTTT. It encodes CASSQEFGGWQPQHF. The genes are TRBV4-2 and TRBJ1-5, with a possible D match to TRBD1 (6 bases). The CDR3 sequence is 15 residues long. CDR1 and CDR2 from the germline V gene are LGHNA and YNFKEQ. V was pared by 0 bases and J by 7 bases, with 13 bases between.

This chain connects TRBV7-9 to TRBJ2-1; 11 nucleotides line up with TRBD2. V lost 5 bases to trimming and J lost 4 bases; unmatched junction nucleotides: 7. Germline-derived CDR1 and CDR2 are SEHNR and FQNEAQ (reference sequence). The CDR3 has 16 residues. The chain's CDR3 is CASSTPGTSGYNEQFF. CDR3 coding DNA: TGTGCCAGCAGCACCCCCGGGACTAGCGGATACAATGAGCAGTTCTTC.

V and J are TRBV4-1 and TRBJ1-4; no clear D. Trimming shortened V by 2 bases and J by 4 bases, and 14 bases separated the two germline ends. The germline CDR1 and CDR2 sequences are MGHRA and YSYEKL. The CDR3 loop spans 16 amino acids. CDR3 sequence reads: CASSQIGTMLNEKLFF. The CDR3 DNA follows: TGCGCCAGCAGCCAAATAGGAACCATGCTTAATGAAAAACTGTTTTTT.

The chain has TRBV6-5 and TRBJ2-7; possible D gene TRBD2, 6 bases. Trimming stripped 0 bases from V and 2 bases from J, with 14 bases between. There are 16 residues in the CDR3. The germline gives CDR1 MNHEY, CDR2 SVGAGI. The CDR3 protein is CASSYSPRRGPYEQYF. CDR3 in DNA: TGTGCCAGCAGTTACTCCCCTCGGCGGGGACCCTACGAGCAGTACTTC.

CDR3 amino acids: CASSLDTNGNTIYF. CDR3 in DNA: TGTGCCAGCAGCTTGGACACCAATGGAAACACCATATATTTT. The rearrangement joins TRBV5-6 to TRBJ1-3; D uncertain. Trimming pared 0 bases from V and 3 bases from J, leaving 7 bases between. Per germline, CDR1 SGHDT and CDR2 YYEEEE. The CDR3 is 14 residues long.

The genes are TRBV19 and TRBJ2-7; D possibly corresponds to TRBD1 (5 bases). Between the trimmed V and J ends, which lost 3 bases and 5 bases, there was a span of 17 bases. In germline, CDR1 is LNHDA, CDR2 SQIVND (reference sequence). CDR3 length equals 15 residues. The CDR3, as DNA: TGTGCCAGTAGTATTTCAGGGTACCCTTTCGACGAGCAGTACTTC. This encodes CASSISGYPFDEQYF. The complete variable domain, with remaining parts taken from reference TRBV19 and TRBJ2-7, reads DGGITQSPKYLFRKEGQNVTLSCEQNLNHDAMYWYRQDPGQGLRLIYYSQIVNDFQKGDIAEGYSVSREKKESFPLTVTSAQKNPTAFYLCASSISGYPFDEQYFGPGTRLTVT.

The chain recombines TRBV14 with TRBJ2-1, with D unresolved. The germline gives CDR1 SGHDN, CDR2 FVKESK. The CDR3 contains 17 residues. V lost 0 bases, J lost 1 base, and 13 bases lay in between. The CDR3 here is CASSQDKSSRSYNEQFF. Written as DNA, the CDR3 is TGTGCCAGCAGCCAAGATAAAAGCTCCCGATCCTACAATGAGCAGTTCTTC.

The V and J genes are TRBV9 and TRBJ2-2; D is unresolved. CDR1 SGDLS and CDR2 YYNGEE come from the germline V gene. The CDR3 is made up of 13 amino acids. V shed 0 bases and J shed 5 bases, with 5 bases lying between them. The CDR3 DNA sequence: TGTGCCAGCAGCGTAGGTGGGACCGGGGAGCTGTTTTTT. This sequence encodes CASSVGGTGELFF. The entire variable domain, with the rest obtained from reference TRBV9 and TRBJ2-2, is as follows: DSGVTQTPKHLITATGQRVTLRCSPRSGDLSVYWYQQSLDQGLQFLIQYYNGEERAKGNILERFSAQQFPDLHSELNLSSLELGDSALYFCASSVGGTGELFFGEGSRLTVL.

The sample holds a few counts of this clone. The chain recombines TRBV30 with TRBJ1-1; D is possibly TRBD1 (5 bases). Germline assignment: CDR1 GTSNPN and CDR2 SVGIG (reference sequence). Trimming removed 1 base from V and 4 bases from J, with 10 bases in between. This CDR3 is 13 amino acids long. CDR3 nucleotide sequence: TGTGCCTGGAGTGGGGGGGGTTTCACTGAAGCTTTCTTT. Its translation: CAWSGGGFTEAFF.

This CDR3 is CASQVSGTSTDTQYF. The CDR3 coding sequence is TGTGCCAGCCAAGTGAGCGGGACTAGCACAGATACGCAGTATTTT. This chain links TRBV19 with TRBJ2-3; TRBD2 matches at 7 bases. Unmatched junction bases numbered 9, after V lost 9 bases and J lost 0 bases. The germline V gene encodes CDR1 LNHDA and CDR2 SQIVND (reference sequence). The CDR3 runs 15 residues.

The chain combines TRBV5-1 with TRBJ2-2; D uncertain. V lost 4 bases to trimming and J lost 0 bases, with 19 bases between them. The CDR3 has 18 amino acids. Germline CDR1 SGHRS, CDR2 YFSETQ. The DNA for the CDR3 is TGCGCCAGCAGCACTCTGTTCGGTGACGGCCCGAACACCGGGGAGCTGTTTTTT. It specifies CASSTLFGDGPNTGELFF.

CDR3 amino acids: CASSDSVGASYNEQFF. For the CDR3, the DNA is TGTGCCAGCAGTGACTCCGTCGGGGCATCCTACAATGAGCAGTTCTTC. The V call is TRBV6-4, the J call TRBJ2-1; the D gene could be TRBD1 or TRBD2 (5 bases each). Germline CDR1 reads MRHNA; CDR2 reads SNTAGT. The V gene lost 0 bases and the J gene lost 1 base, with 10 bases spanning the gap. The CDR3 is made up of 16 amino acids.

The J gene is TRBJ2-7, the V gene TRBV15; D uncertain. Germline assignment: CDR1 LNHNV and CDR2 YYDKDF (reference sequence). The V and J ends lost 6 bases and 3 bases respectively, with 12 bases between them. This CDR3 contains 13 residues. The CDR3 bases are TGTGCCACCAGAGGGCGAACGTTCTACGAGCAGTACTTC. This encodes CATRGRTFYEQYF. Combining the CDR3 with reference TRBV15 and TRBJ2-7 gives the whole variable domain DAMVIQNPRYQVTQFGKPVTLSCSQTLNHNVMYWYQQKSSQAPKLLFHYYDKDFNNEADTPDNFQSRRPNTSFCFLDIRSPGLGDTAMYLCATRGRTFYEQYFGPGTRLTVT.

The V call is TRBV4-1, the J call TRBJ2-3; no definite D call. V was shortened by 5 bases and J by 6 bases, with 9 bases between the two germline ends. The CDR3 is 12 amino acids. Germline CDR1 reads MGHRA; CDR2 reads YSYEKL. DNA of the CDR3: TGCGCCAGCAGCTACCAGGTGGATACGCAGTATTTT. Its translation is CASSYQVDTQYF.

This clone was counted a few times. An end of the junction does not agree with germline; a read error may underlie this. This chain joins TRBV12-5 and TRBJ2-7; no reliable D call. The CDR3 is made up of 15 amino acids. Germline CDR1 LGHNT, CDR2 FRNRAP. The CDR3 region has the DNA TGTGCTAGTGGTTTGGACCCTCCTAGAATCCCCCACAAAAAGTTC. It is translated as CASGLDPPRIPHKKF.

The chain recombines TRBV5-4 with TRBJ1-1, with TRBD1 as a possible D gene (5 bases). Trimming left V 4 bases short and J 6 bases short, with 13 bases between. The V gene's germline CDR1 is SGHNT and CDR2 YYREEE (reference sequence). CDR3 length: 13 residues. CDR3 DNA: TGTGCCAGCAGCGTGATTGGGGGATCTGAAGCTTTCTTT. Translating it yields CASSVIGGSEAFF.

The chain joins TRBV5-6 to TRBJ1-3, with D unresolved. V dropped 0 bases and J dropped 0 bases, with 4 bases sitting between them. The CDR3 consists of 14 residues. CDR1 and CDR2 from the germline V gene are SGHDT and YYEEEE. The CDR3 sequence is CASSLGNSGNTIYF. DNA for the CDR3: TGTGCCAGCAGCTTGGGGAACTCTGGAAACACCATATATTTT. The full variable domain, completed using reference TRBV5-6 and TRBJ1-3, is DAGVTQSPTHLIKTRGQQVTLRCSPKSGHDTVSWYQQALGQGPQFIFQYYEEEERQRGNFPDRFSGHQFPNYSSELNVNALLLGDSALYLCASSLGNSGNTIYFGEGSWLTVV.

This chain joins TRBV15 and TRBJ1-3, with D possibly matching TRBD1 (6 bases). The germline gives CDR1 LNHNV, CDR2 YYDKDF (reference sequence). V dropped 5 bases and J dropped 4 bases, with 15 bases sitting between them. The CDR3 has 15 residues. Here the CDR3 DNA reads TGTGCCACCAGCTACTCCCGGGGGCCAGGAAACACCATATATTTT. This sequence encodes CATSYSRGPGNTIYF. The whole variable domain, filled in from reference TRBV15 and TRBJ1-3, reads DAMVIQNPRYQVTQFGKPVTLSCSQTLNHNVMYWYQQKSSQAPKLLFHYYDKDFNNEADTPDNFQSRRPNTSFCFLDIRSPGLGDTAMYLCATSYSRGPGNTIYFGEGSWLTVV.

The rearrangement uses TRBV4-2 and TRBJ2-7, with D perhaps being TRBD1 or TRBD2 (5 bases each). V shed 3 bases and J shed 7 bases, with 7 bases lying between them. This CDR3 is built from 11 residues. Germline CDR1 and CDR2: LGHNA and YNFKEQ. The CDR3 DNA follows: TGTGCCAGCAGCCAGGGGGTTGAGCAGTACTTC. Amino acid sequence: CASSQGVEQYF.

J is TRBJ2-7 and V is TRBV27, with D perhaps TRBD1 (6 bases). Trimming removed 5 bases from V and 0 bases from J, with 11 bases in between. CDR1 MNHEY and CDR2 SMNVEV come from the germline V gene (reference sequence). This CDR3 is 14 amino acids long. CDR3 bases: TGTGCCAGCAGTACGGACAGAAACTCCTACGAGCAGTACTTC. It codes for CASSTDRNSYEQYF.

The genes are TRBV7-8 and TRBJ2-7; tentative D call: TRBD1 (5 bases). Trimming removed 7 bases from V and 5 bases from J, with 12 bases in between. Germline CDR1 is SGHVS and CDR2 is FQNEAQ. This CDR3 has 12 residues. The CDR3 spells CASTLGVNEQYF. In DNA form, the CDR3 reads TGTGCCAGCACCCTAGGGGTTAACGAGCAGTACTTC. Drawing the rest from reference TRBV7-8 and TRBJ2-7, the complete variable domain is GAGVSQSPRYKVAKRGQDVALRCDPISGHVSLFWYQQALGQGPEFLTYFQNEAQLDKSGLPSDRFFAERPEGSVSTLKIQRTQQEDSAVYLCASTLGVNEQYFGPGTRLTVT.

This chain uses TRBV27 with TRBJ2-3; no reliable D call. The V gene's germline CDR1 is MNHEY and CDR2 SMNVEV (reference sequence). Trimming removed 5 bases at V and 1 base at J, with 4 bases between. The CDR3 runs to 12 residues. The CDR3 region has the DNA TGTGCCAGCAGTCCGCGCACAGATACGCAGTATTTT. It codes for CASSPRTDTQYF.

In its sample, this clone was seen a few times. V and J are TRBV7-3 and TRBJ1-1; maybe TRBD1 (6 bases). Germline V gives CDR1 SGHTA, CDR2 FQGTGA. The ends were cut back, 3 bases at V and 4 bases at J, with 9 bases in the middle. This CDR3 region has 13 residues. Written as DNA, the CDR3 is TGTGCCAGCAGCTTTGGGGGCGTCACTGAAGCTTTCTTT. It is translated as CASSFGGVTEAFF.

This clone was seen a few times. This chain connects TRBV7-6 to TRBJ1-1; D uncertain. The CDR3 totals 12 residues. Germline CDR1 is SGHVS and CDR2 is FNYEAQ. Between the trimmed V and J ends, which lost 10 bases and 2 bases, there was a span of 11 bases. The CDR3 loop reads CATTPGNTEAFF. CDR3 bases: TGTGCCACCACGCCGGGTAACACTGAAGCTTTCTTT. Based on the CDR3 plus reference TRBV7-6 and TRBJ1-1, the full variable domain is GAGVSQSPRYKVTKRGQDVALRCDPISGHVSLYWYRQALGQGPEFLTYFNYEAQQDKSGLPNDRFSAERPEGSISTLTIQRTEQRDSAMYRCATTPGNTEAFFGQGTRLTVV.

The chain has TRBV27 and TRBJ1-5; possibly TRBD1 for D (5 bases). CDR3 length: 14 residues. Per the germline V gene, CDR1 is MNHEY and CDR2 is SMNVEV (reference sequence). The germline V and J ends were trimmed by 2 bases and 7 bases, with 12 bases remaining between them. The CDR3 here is CASSLGGNLQPQHF. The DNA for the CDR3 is TGTGCCAGCAGTTTAGGGGGGAATCTGCAGCCCCAGCATTTT.

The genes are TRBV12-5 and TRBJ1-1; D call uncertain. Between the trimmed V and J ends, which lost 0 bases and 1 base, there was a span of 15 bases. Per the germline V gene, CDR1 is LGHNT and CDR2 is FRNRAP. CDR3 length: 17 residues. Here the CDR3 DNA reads TGTGCTAGTGGTTTGGTGGGGTCTCCTAGAGAGAACACTGAAGCTTTCTTT. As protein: CASGLVGSPRENTEAFF.

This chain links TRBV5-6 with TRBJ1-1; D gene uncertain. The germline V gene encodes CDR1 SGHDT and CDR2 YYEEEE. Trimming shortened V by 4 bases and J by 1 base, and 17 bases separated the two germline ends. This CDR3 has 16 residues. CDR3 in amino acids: CASSISFMGENTEAFF. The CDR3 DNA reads TGTGCCAGCAGCATCAGCTTTATGGGAGAGAACACTGAAGCTTTCTTT.

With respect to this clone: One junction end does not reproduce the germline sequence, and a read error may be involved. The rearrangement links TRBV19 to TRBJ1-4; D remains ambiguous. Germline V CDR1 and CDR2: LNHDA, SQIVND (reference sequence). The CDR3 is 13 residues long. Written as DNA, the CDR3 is TGTGCCGGTAGGGAGCAATTTAATGAAAAACTGTTTTTT. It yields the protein CAGREQFNEKLFF.

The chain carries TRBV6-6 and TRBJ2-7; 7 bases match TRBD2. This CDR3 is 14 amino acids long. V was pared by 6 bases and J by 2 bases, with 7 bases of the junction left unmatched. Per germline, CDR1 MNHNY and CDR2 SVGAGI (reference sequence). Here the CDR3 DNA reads TGTGCCAGCAGCCCCGGGACTACAACCTACGAGCAGTACTTC. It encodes CASSPGTTTYEQYF.